Presented here are 14 T cell receptor beta chains from one specimen sequenced in a study of CD8+CD57+ T cells in acquired aplastic anemia. Patients chosen for sequencing had CD8+CD57+ cells that had expanded, as shown by flow cytometry. Template material for TCR beta VDJ and CDR3 profiling consisted of genomic DNA. TCRdb recomputed calls from the reads with MiXCR, one row per CDR3 protein. The sample has roughly 220,000 distinct CDR3 sequences, approximately 60% seen once. Material: sorted CD4+, CD8+, or CD8+CD57+ T cells (not recorded which) from PBMCs. All receptors derive from a human donor with aplastic anemia.

V gene TRBV5-6 combines with J gene TRBJ2-7; D may be TRBD1 (6 bases). This CDR3 has 13 residues. V was cut by 3 bases and J by 3 bases, with 10 bases left in between. Germline CDR1 reads SGHDT; CDR2 reads YYEEEE. The CDR3 sequence: CASSSARGYEQYF. In DNA form, the CDR3 reads TGTGCCAGCAGCTCGGCCAGGGGCTACGAGCAGTACTTC.

The V call is TRBV5-1, the J call TRBJ2-2, with a tentative D call TRBD1 (6 bases). Trimming took 4 bases from V and 5 from J, leaving 12 bases between them. Germline V gene sequence: CDR1 SGHRS, CDR2 YFSETQ. The CDR3 covers 14 residues. The CDR3 DNA is TGCGCCAGCAGCCAGGACAGTCCAACCGGGGAGCTGTTTTTT. This encodes CASSQDSPTGELFF.

This clonotype was seen only a few times. This rearrangement joins TRBV12-3 or TRBV12-4 to TRBJ2-6; D is unclear. The length of the CDR3 is 14 residues. Trimming stripped 4 bases from V and 0 bases from J, with 4 bases between. This chain's CDR3 is CASSSRSGANVLTF. In DNA, the CDR3 is TGTGCCAGCAGTTCGCGCTCTGGGGCCAACGTCCTGACTTTC.

V and J are TRBV7-2 and TRBJ2-7, with D perhaps TRBD2 (5 bases). The germline V gene has CDR1 SGHTA and CDR2 FQGNSA. V was clipped by 5 bases and J by 3 bases, with 11 bases between them. The CDR3 spans 13 residues. The CDR3 loop reads CASSPRRGYEQYF. DNA of the CDR3: TGTGCCAGCAGCCCACGACGGGGCTACGAGCAGTACTTC.

CDR3 residues: CASSPSGHEQYF. The DNA for the CDR3 is TGTGCCAGCAGCCCCTCGGGGCACGAGCAGTACTTC. V and J are TRBV9 and TRBJ2-7; D may match TRBD1 or TRBD2 (5 bases each). The CDR3 totals 12 residues. The germline CDR1 and CDR2 sequences are SGDLS and YYNGEE. Trimming shortened V by 4 bases and J by 5 bases, and 10 bases separated the two germline ends.

V and J are TRBV10-1 and TRBJ2-7; D unresolved. Trimming removed 6 bases from V and 3 bases from J, with 6 bases in between. Germline CDR1 and CDR2: WNHNN and SYGVQD (reference sequence). The CDR3 sequence is 11 residues long. CDR3 DNA sequence: TGCGCCAGCAGAGGTAACTACGAGCAGTACTTC. Translating gives CASRGNYEQYF.

The CDR3 nucleotides read TGTGCGGAAGGGGACAGGGGTCAGCCCCAGCATTTT. This sequence encodes CAEGDRGQPQHF. The rearrangement uses TRBV2 and TRBJ1-5, with 10 positions matching TRBD1. From germline, CDR1 is SNHLY and CDR2 FYNNEI. The length of the CDR3 is 12 residues.

About this clonotype itself: The junction departs from the called germline gene at one end, perhaps through a read error. J is TRBJ2-7 and V is TRBV5-1, with TRBD1 matching over 8 bases. This CDR3 region has 15 residues. Germline V CDR1 and CDR2: SGHRS, YFSETQ. The CDR3 DNA reads TGTGCCAGCAGCTCGACAGACAGGGGCTCCTACGAGCAGTACTTC. It codes for CASSSTDRGSYEQYF.

The V and J genes are TRBV25-1 and TRBJ2-7; D is tentatively TRBD1 or TRBD2 (8 bases each). The CDR3 has 20 amino acids. Germline CDR1 is MGHDK and CDR2 is SYGVNS. Trimming took off 4 bases at V and 0 bases at J, with 28 bases between the two ends. CDR3 DNA sequence: TGTGCCAGCAGTGCTCACCCGGGACAGGCCGAGCGGGAGCGCTCCTACGAGCAGTACTTC. Translation gives CASSAHPGQAERERSYEQYF.

V is TRBV29-1 and J is TRBJ2-7; perhaps TRBD1 as D (5 bases). The germline V gene encodes CDR1 SQVTM and CDR2 ANQGSEA. The ends were cut back, 6 bases at V and 3 bases at J, with 9 bases in the middle. This CDR3 region has 11 residues. The CDR3 DNA reads TGCAGCGTGGATACAGGCTACGAGCAGTACTTC. Encoded protein: CSVDTGYEQYF.

The chain uses TRBV10-2 and TRBJ2-7; a possible D gene is TRBD1 (6 bases). V gave up 8 bases and J gave up 5 bases, with 19 bases separating them. This CDR3 region has 14 residues. Germline CDR1 and CDR2: WSHSY and SAAADI. Here the CDR3 reads CASRRTVSSHEQYF. The DNA of the CDR3 is TGCGCCAGCCGAAGGACAGTCAGCTCACACGAGCAGTACTTC.

The chain carries TRBV6-4 and TRBJ2-2; TRBD2 aligns across 7 bases. In germline, CDR1 is MRHNA, CDR2 SNTAGT. This CDR3 is 14 amino acids long. J gave up 3 bases and V 8 bases, and 6 bases lay outside the gene matches. The chain's CDR3 is CASGMAGDTGELFF. CDR3 nucleotides: TGTGCCAGCGGAATGGCGGGGGACACCGGGGAGCTGTTTTTT.

The rearrangement joins TRBV12-3 or TRBV12-4 to TRBJ2-7, with a tentative D call TRBD1 (5 bases). V was clipped by 1 base and J by 4 bases, with 8 bases between them. CDR3 length: 13 amino acids. The CDR3 sequence: CASSLGRQYEQYF. For the CDR3, the DNA is TGTGCCAGCAGTTTAGGGAGACAGTACGAGCAGTACTTC.

The J gene is TRBJ2-7, the V gene TRBV10-3, with a possible D match to TRBD2 (7 bases). The germline V gene encodes CDR1 ENHRY and CDR2 SYGVKD. CDR3 size: 16 residues. The V end lost 4 bases, the J end lost 0 bases, and 16 bases lay between the germline ends. In DNA, the CDR3 is TGTGCCATCAGTGCAGCCGCGGGGGACATCTCCTACGAGCAGTACTTC. Translated, it gives CAISAAAGDISYEQYF.